One and the same sample provided the 3 T cell receptor beta chains below, sequenced in a study of blood T cell repertoires in COVID-19. Sequencing was performed with immunoSEQ multiplex PCR; in TCRdb, only in-frame clones are kept and a portion is missing. The data show around 220,000 clones, approximately 90% seen once. What was sequenced was peripheral blood. Receptors were obtained from a woman in her fifties or sixties with COVID-19, enrolled during active disease.

This clone was counted between two and nine times. This rearrangement joins TRBV7-2 to TRBJ1-6; D uncertain. V was shortened by 4 bases and J by 7 bases, with 14 bases between the two germline ends. CDR3 length equals 15 residues. The germline gives CDR1 SGHTA, CDR2 FQGNSA. The CDR3 DNA reads as TGTGCCAGCAGCTCCCCGGGTCACGGAAATTCACCCCTCCACTTT. Protein: CASSSPGHGNSPLHF.

This chain connects TRBV6-4 to TRBJ1-1; tentative D call: TRBD1 (5 bases). CDR1 and CDR2 (germline): MRHNA, SNTAGT. The CDR3 covers 11 residues. Trimming pared 5 bases from V and 8 bases from J, leaving 9 bases between. CDR3 coding DNA: TGTGCCAGCAGTCAGGGTGCGGAAGCTTTCTTT. This gives the protein CASSQGAEAFF.

This clone showed up just a few times. Other nucleotide sequences in the sample specify the same CDR3. V and J are TRBV20-1 and TRBJ2-5; no definite D call. CDR1 and CDR2 from the germline V gene are DFQATT and SNEGSKA (reference sequence). The germline V and J ends were trimmed by 6 bases and 5 bases, with 10 bases remaining between them. CDR3 length: 11 residues. The CDR3 spells CSAPQVETQYF. DNA for the CDR3: TGCAGTGCGCCCCAGGTCGAGACCCAGTACTTC.